Listed below are T cell receptor beta chains from one sample, sequenced in a study of blood T cell repertoires in COVID-19. Using immunoSEQ multiplex PCR, the repertoire was profiled, and TCRdb retains in-frame clones only, with some absent. The sample contains approximately 150,000 clones, 88% of which appear only once. Sequences were obtained from peripheral blood. Receptors were obtained from a man aged 45 to 65 who had recovered from COVID-19. CDR3s include the opening cysteine and the closing phenylalanine or tryptophan. The D gene is left open where the match is weak. Size tells how often a clone was seen (once, few, many) or the class of an expanded clone, and some rows leave it out.

J gene: TRBJ2-1
V gene: TRBV7-7
D gene: -
clone size: -
CDR3 DNA: TGTGCCAGCAGCTTAGCACAGACCGGATTCGATGAGCAGTTCTTC
CDR3 protein: CASSLAQTGFDEQFF

J gene: TRBJ1-2
V gene: TRBV6-5
D gene: TRBD1
clone size: -
CDR3 DNA: TGTGCCAGCAGTTACTCGAGTTCCGGGACAGGGGGCGGCTACACCTTC
CDR3 protein: CASSYSSSGTGGGYTF

J gene: TRBJ2-1
V gene: TRBV5-1
D gene: TRBD1
clone size: -
CDR3 DNA: TGCGCCAGCAGCTTGGACAGGGGATACAATGAGCAGTTCTTC
CDR3 protein: CASSLDRGYNEQFF

J gene: TRBJ2-3
V gene: TRBV5-1
D gene: TRBD2
clone size: few
CDR3 DNA: TGCGCCAGCGGGGCTAGCGGGATGGGGGATACGCAGTATTTT
CDR3 protein: CASGASGMGDTQYF

J gene: TRBJ1-2
V gene: TRBV10-3
D gene: -
clone size: -
CDR3 DNA: TGTGCCATCAGTGTCGTAGACTATGGCTACACCTTC
CDR3 protein: CAISVVDYGYTF

J gene: TRBJ2-1
V gene: TRBV12-3/TRBV12-4
D gene: -
clone size: -
CDR3 DNA: TGTGCCAGCAGTTCTCGGGTTGAGCAGTTCTTC
CDR3 protein: CASSSRVEQFF

J gene: TRBJ1-5
V gene: TRBV5-3
D gene: TRBD1
clone size: -
CDR3 DNA: TGTGCCAGAAGCGTGGGACAGGGGTATAGCAATCAGCCCCAGCATTTT
CDR3 protein: CARSVGQGYSNQPQHF

J gene: TRBJ2-3
V gene: TRBV7-9
D gene: -
clone size: few
CDR3 DNA: TGTGCCAGCAATACGGGGAGTAGCGCAGATACGCAGTATTTT
CDR3 protein: CASNTGSSADTQYF

J gene: TRBJ1-5
V gene: TRBV28
D gene: -
clone size: -
CDR3 DNA: TGTGCCAGCAGTTTATCGGCAGGGTCGGGCAATCAGCCCCAGCATTTT
CDR3 protein: CASSLSAGSGNQPQHF

J gene: TRBJ2-7
V gene: TRBV6-1
D gene: TRBD1
clone size: -
CDR3 DNA: TGTGCCAGCAGTGAACTGACAGGGACCTCCTACGAGCAGTACTTC
CDR3 protein: CASSELTGTSYEQYF

J gene: TRBJ2-5
V gene: TRBV7-2
D gene: -
clone size: -
CDR3 DNA: TGTGCCAGCAGCTTAGCGGGGGGGACACAAGAGACCCAGTACTTC
CDR3 protein: CASSLAGGTQETQYF

J gene: TRBJ2-5
V gene: TRBV5-1
D gene: TRBD2
clone size: -
CDR3 DNA: TGCGCCAGCAGCTTGGATCCTAGCGGGGCGGGGGAGACCCAGTACTTC
CDR3 protein: CASSLDPSGAGETQYF

J gene: TRBJ1-5
V gene: TRBV10-1
D gene: -
clone size: few
CDR3 DNA: TGCGCCAGCAGTTTTTGGGACACGTATAGCAATCAGCCCCAGCATTTT
CDR3 protein: CASSFWDTYSNQPQHF

J gene: TRBJ2-7
V gene: TRBV5-1
D gene: -
clone size: once
CDR3 DNA: TGCGCCAGCAGCACCCCAAGCCAATCCTACGAGCAGTACTTC
CDR3 protein: CASSTPSQSYEQYF

J gene: TRBJ1-1
V gene: TRBV18
D gene: -
clone size: -
CDR3 DNA: TGTGCCAGCTCACCACCGGCTGGACGGGGGGCCACTGAAGCTTTCTTT
CDR3 protein: CASSPPAGRGATEAFF

J gene: TRBJ1-2
V gene: TRBV6-1
D gene: TRBD1
clone size: -
CDR3 DNA: TGTGCCAGCAGTGAACCGGGACAGGGTCTACAGGGCTACACCTTC
CDR3 protein: CASSEPGQGLQGYTF

J gene: TRBJ2-7
V gene: TRBV9
D gene: TRBD2
clone size: -
CDR3 DNA: TGTGCCAGCAGCTCAGGACTAGCGGGATCCTACGAGCAGTACTTC
CDR3 protein: CASSSGLAGSYEQYF

J gene: TRBJ2-5
V gene: TRBV7-2
D gene: -
clone size: -
CDR3 DNA: TGTGCCAGCAGCTTCGCCTTTCTCGGGGGAAAGACCCAGTACTTC
CDR3 protein: CASSFAFLGGKTQYF